A single sample is the source of the 18 T cell receptor beta chains below, sequenced in a study of cytomegalovirus exposure and HLA in healthy donors. The PCR had 60 Vbeta and 13 Jbeta primers. Method: immunoSEQ multiplex PCR; TCRdb's copy keeps in-frame clones and lacks some. Among 95,000 to 150,000 clones listed, around 80% were seen once. Sequencing input: PBMCs. Receptor source: a man between 25 and 39 years old in good health and CMV-seronegative.

This clone was recorded a few times. The V gene is TRBV19, the J gene TRBJ2-7; D gene ambiguous. Per the germline V gene, CDR1 is LNHDA and CDR2 is SQIVND (reference sequence). The CDR3 consists of 13 residues. V dropped 6 bases and J dropped 1 base, with 10 bases sitting between them. The DNA of the CDR3 is TGTGCCAGTAGCCAAGCGCCGTCCTACGAGCAGTACTTC. This encodes CASSQAPSYEQYF.

The DNA for the CDR3 is TGTGCCAGCAGTTTCGGGCTGGCACAGGGGGTTTACGAGCAGTACTTC. This codes for CASSFGLAQGVYEQYF. The chain joins TRBV27 to TRBJ2-7; TRBD1 agrees at 8 bases. The CDR3 covers 16 residues. Per the germline V gene, CDR1 is MNHEY and CDR2 is SMNVEV (reference sequence). J lost 4 bases, V lost 3 bases, and 11 bases had no gene match.

The rearrangement joins TRBV28 to TRBJ1-2; D call uncertain. The V gene's germline CDR1 is MDHEN and CDR2 SYDVKM. V was pared by 6 bases and J by 8 bases, with 10 bases between. This CDR3 has 11 amino acids. This CDR3 reads CASRVNRGYTF. The CDR3 nucleotides read TGTGCCAGCAGAGTTAACCGGGGCTACACCTTC.

The CDR3 DNA reads TGTGCCAGCAGCGTACAGGGAGGGGATAGGCAGTTCTTC. Translating gives CASSVQGGDRQFF. The chain joins TRBV9 to TRBJ2-1; 7 bases are shared with TRBD2. The germline V gene has CDR1 SGDLS and CDR2 YYNGEE. The CDR3 length is 13 residues. V lost 1 base to trimming and J lost 12 bases; unmatched junction nucleotides: 7.

The V call is TRBV11-2, the J call TRBJ2-7, with 8 bases matching TRBD2. The germline CDR1 and CDR2 sequences are SGHAT and FQNNGV. Trimming took 4 bases from V and 4 from J; bases not matched to a gene: 9. This CDR3 comprises 15 residues. The CDR3: CASSSRWPGGYEQYF. In DNA, the CDR3 is TGTGCCAGCAGCTCCAGATGGCCGGGGGGGTACGAGCAGTACTTC.

This clone was counted only a few times. This chain uses TRBV4-3 with TRBJ1-4; TRBD1 might be the D (5 bases). CDR1 is LGHNA, CDR2 YSLEER, per germline. Trimming pared 4 bases from V and 5 bases from J, leaving 11 bases between. This CDR3 has 14 residues. The CDR3 DNA is TGCGCCAGCAGCCGGGCCCCAGGGAATGAAAAACTGTTTTTT. Its protein is CASSRAPGNEKLFF.

The chain combines TRBV13 with TRBJ1-3; a possible D gene is TRBD1 (5 bases). The CDR3 spans 16 residues. The germline V gene encodes CDR1 PRHDT and CDR2 FYEKMQ (reference sequence). Deletions cut 4 bases from V and 0 bases from J, with 13 bases between. The DNA of the CDR3 is TGTGCCAGCAGCTCGGAATACAGGACCTCTGGAAACACCATATATTTT. It specifies CASSSEYRTSGNTIYF.

The rearrangement joins TRBV18 to TRBJ2-7; D is perhaps TRBD2 (5 bases). The length of the CDR3 is 14 residues. The germline V and J ends were trimmed by 3 bases and 5 bases, with 14 bases remaining between them. Germline V gives CDR1 KGHSH, CDR2 LQKENI. The CDR3 DNA reads as TGTGCCAGCTCACCGCAAGATAGCGTGAACGAGCAGTACTTC. Translating gives CASSPQDSVNEQYF.

This clone came up a few times. The J gene is TRBJ1-2, the V gene TRBV6-1; D not certain. Germline CDR1 and CDR2: MNHNS and SASEGT. The CDR3 covers 15 residues. V was shortened by 0 bases and J by 4 bases, with 12 bases between the two germline ends. The CDR3 sequence: CASSEAFLGPYGYTF. DNA for the CDR3: TGTGCCAGCAGTGAAGCGTTCCTAGGTCCCTATGGCTACACCTTC.

The chain is built from TRBV4-3 and TRBJ2-5, with 8 positions matching TRBD2. The CDR3 is 14 amino acids. V was pared by 7 bases and J by 1 base, with 5 bases of the junction left unmatched. Germline CDR1 is LGHNA and CDR2 is YSLEER. The CDR3, as DNA: TGCGCCAGCATCTGGCGGGGGGTCCAAGAGACCCAGTACTTC. Amino acids: CASIWRGVQETQYF.

In this sample, this clone turned up a few times. The gene calls are TRBV5-1 and TRBJ2-3; 9 bases align to TRBD1. CDR3 length: 15 residues. The V gene's germline CDR1 is SGHRS and CDR2 YFSETQ. Losses at the gene ends were 4 bases for V and 5 bases for J; bases not matched to a gene: 8. The CDR3 nucleotides are TGCGCCAGCAGCCTCGACAGGGGGATAAGAGATACGCAGTATTTT. Amino acids: CASSLDRGIRDTQYF.

A note on this clone: Other DNA sequences in this sample translate to the same CDR3. This chain uses TRBV7-2 with TRBJ2-5; D uncertain. Germline lookup yields CDR1 SGHTA and CDR2 FQGNSA. The V end lost 2 bases, the J end lost 5 bases, and 3 bases lay between the germline ends. This CDR3 has 11 amino acids. CDR3: CASSLQETQYF. The DNA for the CDR3 is TGTGCCAGCAGCTTACAGGAGACCCAGTACTTC.

V and J are TRBV19 and TRBJ2-5; D might be TRBD1 (5 bases). In germline, CDR1 is LNHDA, CDR2 SQIVND (reference sequence). This CDR3 has 13 amino acids. Trimming stripped 8 bases from V and 2 bases from J, with 12 bases between. CDR3 DNA: TGTGCCAGTGGTGGGGCCCAACAAGAGACCCAGTACTTC. Its translation is CASGGAQQETQYF.

This chain connects TRBV7-9 to TRBJ2-2; D is uncertain. CDR3 length equals 15 residues. The germline V gene encodes CDR1 SEHNR and CDR2 FQNEAQ (reference sequence). Trimming shortened V by 5 bases and J by 3 bases, and 13 bases separated the two germline ends. CDR3 bases: TGTGCCAGCAGCCAAGACCTGGCGGACACCGGGGAGCTGTTTTTT. Protein sequence: CASSQDLADTGELFF.

This chain joins TRBV5-1 and TRBJ2-3; TRBD1 aligns across 7 bases. The CDR3 is 18 residues long. J lost 0 bases, V lost 5 bases, and 15 bases had no gene match. Germline CDR1 and CDR2: SGHRS and YFSETQ. CDR3: CASRWAGQAVTSTDTQYF. The DNA for the CDR3 is TGCGCCAGCAGGTGGGCTGGACAGGCAGTAACTAGCACAGATACGCAGTATTTT.

With regard to this clone: Relative to the germline gene, one junction end is altered; a read error may explain this. The genes are TRBV5-4 and TRBJ2-6; D possibly corresponds to TRBD1 (5 bases). There are 16 residues in the CDR3. Germline values: CDR1 SGHNT, CDR2 YYREEE (reference sequence). This chain's CDR3 is CASSSRPVAGANGLTF. The CDR3 nucleotides read TGTGCCAGCAGCTCACGACCCGTAGCTGGGGCCAACGGCCTGACTTTC.

V usage is TRBV10-2 and J usage is TRBJ2-5; D perhaps matches TRBD2 (7 bases). Trimming took 7 bases from V and 5 from J, leaving 20 bases between them. Germline-derived CDR1 and CDR2 are WSHSY and SAAADI. The CDR3 totals 15 residues. CDR3 nucleotides: TGCGCCAGCAACCTGAGGAGGGGGGGGGCGGAGACCCAGTACTTC. It specifies CASNLRRGGAETQYF.

The chain joins TRBV7-6 to TRBJ2-7; D is perhaps TRBD1 (5 bases). Germline loops: CDR1 SGHVS, CDR2 FNYEAQ. The CDR3 consists of 15 residues. V shed 0 bases and J shed 6 bases, with 15 bases lying between them. The CDR3 loop is CASSLALGEPPEQYF. The CDR3, as DNA: TGTGCCAGCAGCTTAGCGCTAGGGGAACCGCCCGAGCAGTACTTC.